The following is a TCR beta chain sequence with its context. Its specificity is not known. The data derive from a study of cytotoxic CD8 clonotypes in ibrutinib-treated CLL. Study-level information: Samples had a mean of around 280,000 productive templates and about 93,000 productive rearrangements.

Assay used: immunoSEQ multiplex PCR; TCRdb lists only in-frame clones, some missing. Counted here are around 250,000 clones, 70% occurring once; the ten biggest clones make up approximately 15%. General study results and limits: Rising at ibrutinib response, clonality subsequently fell back toward baseline at progression.

This CDR3 contains 13 residues. Germline loops: CDR1 KGHSH, CDR2 LQKENI. V lost 6 bases and J 1 base, leaving 9 bases between the germline ends. The sequencing used PBMCs, collected after 24 months of ibrutinib treatment. This chain uses TRBV18 with TRBJ1-1, with D uncertain. This receptor was taken from a human donor with chronic lymphocytic leukemia. CDR3 residues: CASSNQRNTEAFF. In nucleotides, the CDR3 is TGTGCCAGCTCCAACCAGAGGAACACTGAAGCTTTCTTT.